Each of the 18 T cell receptor beta chains below was sequenced from the same sample in a study of blood T cell repertoires in COVID-19. Measured with immunoSEQ multiplex PCR; TCRdb has only the in-frame clones, and not every one. The sample holds 65,000 to 95,000 clones, around 79% seen once. The sequencing input was peripheral blood. The receptors derive from a human donor in a cohort sampled during active COVID-19.

This chain connects TRBV9 to TRBJ2-5, with TRBD2 matching 9 bases. Germline V CDR1 and CDR2: SGDLS, YYNGEE. This CDR3 contains 16 residues. V was pared by 4 bases and J by 2 bases, with 9 bases of the junction left unmatched. The CDR3 bases are TGTGCCAGCAGCCCCCTTAGGCTAGCGGGACAAGAGACCCAGTACTTC. It is translated as CASSPLRLAGQETQYF.

This clone was seen a handful of times. The chain carries TRBV7-6 and TRBJ2-1; 7 nucleotides line up with TRBD2. This CDR3 has 17 amino acids. V shed 1 base, J shed 7 bases, and the junction held 13 bases outside the gene matches. CDR1 SGHVS and CDR2 FNYEAQ come from the germline V gene. The CDR3 protein is CASSLVKGGEGTNEQFF. The DNA of the CDR3 is TGTGCCAGCAGCTTAGTCAAGGGCGGGGAGGGAACAAATGAGCAGTTCTTC.

The chain recombines TRBV18 with TRBJ2-1; D may be TRBD2 (5 bases). V was clipped by 2 bases and J by 6 bases, with 8 bases between them. Looked up from germline, CDR1 is KGHSH and CDR2 is LQKENI. The CDR3 spans 13 residues. The CDR3 DNA reads as TGTGCCAGCTCACCAGGCGGACTCAATGAGCAGTTCTTC. Translating gives CASSPGGLNEQFF.

This clone was seen only once. This chain joins TRBV5-4 and TRBJ1-3, with 7 bases lining up with TRBD1. The CDR3 covers 15 residues. Germline CDR1 is SGHNT and CDR2 is YYREEE (reference sequence). Trimming cost V 0 bases and J 8 bases; bases outside gene matches: 8. CDR3 in amino acids: CASSLGSDRVDTIYF. The DNA of the CDR3 is TGTGCCAGCAGCTTGGGGTCCGACAGGGTAGACACCATATATTTT.

The V call is TRBV10-3, the J call TRBJ1-5, with D maybe TRBD1 (5 bases). Trimming took 3 bases from V and 6 from J, leaving 9 bases between them. Germline V CDR1 and CDR2: ENHRY, SYGVKD. There are 13 residues in the CDR3. The CDR3 DNA is TGTGCCATCAGTGACAGGGAGGGTCAGCCCCAGCATTTT. Translating gives CAISDREGQPQHF.

This clone was seen at least ten times. The chain employs TRBV5-1 and TRBJ2-2, with 10 positions matching TRBD1. Unmatched junction bases numbered 6, after V lost 7 bases and J lost 3 bases. CDR1 is SGHRS and CDR2 is YFSETQ in the germline V gene. The CDR3 has 15 amino acids. DNA for the CDR3: TGCGCCAGCGGCAGACAGGGGGCCGACACCGGGGAGCTGTTTTTT. This sequence encodes CASGRQGADTGELFF.

This clone came up a few times. This CDR3 reads CASSERDRGPKETQYF. The CDR3 DNA follows: TGTGCCAGCAGCGAACGGGACAGGGGGCCCAAAGAGACCCAGTACTTC. The gene calls are TRBV7-9 and TRBJ2-5; TRBD1 matches 12 bases. CDR3 size: 16 residues. The J segment lost 3 bases and the V segment lost 5 bases, leaving 7 bases of the junction unmatched. Germline V lookup: CDR1 SEHNR, CDR2 FQNEAQ (reference sequence).

The chain has TRBV9 and TRBJ2-6; tentatively, D is TRBD1 (5 bases). CDR1 is SGDLS, CDR2 YYNGEE, per germline. The CDR3 sequence is 15 residues long. Trimming left V 3 bases short and J 2 bases short, with 9 bases between. The CDR3 region is CASSAQGAGANVLTF. DNA for the CDR3: TGTGCCAGCAGCGCTCAGGGCGCTGGGGCCAACGTCCTGACTTTC. The full variable domain, in which reference TRBV9 and TRBJ2-6 provide the parts outside the CDR3, is DSGVTQTPKHLITATGQRVTLRCSPRSGDLSVYWYQQSLDQGLQFLIQYYNGEERAKGNILERFSAQQFPDLHSELNLSSLELGDSALYFCASSAQGAGANVLTFGAGSRLTVL.

This chain joins TRBV7-8 and TRBJ1-3; D is perhaps TRBD1 (5 bases). CDR3 size: 15 residues. The V gene's germline CDR1 is SGHVS and CDR2 FQNEAQ. V lost 5 bases to trimming and J lost 4 bases, with 15 bases between them. The CDR3 DNA reads as TGTGCCAGCAGCCCCCTCCCGGGGGGGGGAAACACCATATATTTT. Residues: CASSPLPGGGNTIYF.

This chain joins TRBV7-2 and TRBJ2-3; 8 bases agree with TRBD2. The CDR3 loop spans 15 amino acids. CDR1 SGHTA and CDR2 FQGNSA come from the germline V gene. With 7 bases clipped from V and 1 base from J, the junction kept 7 bases outside the gene matches. The CDR3 here is CASIYRGGRTDTQYF. The CDR3 DNA is TGTGCCAGCATCTACCGGGGGGGGCGCACAGATACGCAGTATTTT.

Note on this clone: Since the CDR3 does not end with the conserved phenylalanine or tryptophan, this likely comes from a read error. V and J are TRBV4-1 and TRBJ1-6, with 9 bases aligning to TRBD1. CDR3 length: 15 amino acids. The J segment lost 9 bases and the V segment lost 2 bases, leaving 5 bases of the junction unmatched. CDR1 is MGHRA and CDR2 is YSYEKL in the germline V gene. The CDR3 DNA reads as TGCGCCAGCAGCCAACTGACAGGGGGGGGTTCACCCCTCCACCTT. Its protein product is CASSQLTGGGSPLHL.

The rearrangement joins TRBV6-5 to TRBJ1-4; the match to TRBD1 covers 9 bases. V gave up 4 bases and J gave up 5 bases; unmatched junction bases: 2. This CDR3 is 14 amino acids long. Germline lookup yields CDR1 MNHEY and CDR2 SVGAGI. The CDR3, as DNA: TGTGCCAGCAGTTGGGACAGGGAGAATGAAAAACTGTTTTTT. Translating gives CASSWDRENEKLFF.

This clone was detected ten times or more. The V gene is TRBV5-1, the J gene TRBJ1-3, with no clear D. Per germline, CDR1 SGHRS and CDR2 YFSETQ. Trimming pared 4 bases from V and 0 bases from J, leaving 20 bases between. The CDR3 is made up of 18 amino acids. Here the CDR3 DNA reads TGCGCCAGCAGCAGCCTCGGTACCCCCGGTTTCTCTGGAAACACCATATATTTT. Its protein product is CASSSLGTPGFSGNTIYF.

The rearrangement uses TRBV6-5 and TRBJ2-1; 8 bases fit TRBD2. CDR1 is MNHEY, CDR2 SVGAGI, per germline. The V and J ends lost 6 bases and 7 bases, in that order; junction bases with no gene match: 11. This CDR3 spans 15 amino acids. Here the CDR3 DNA reads TGTGCCAGCAGGCGTTTCGGGGGGGCCGATAATGAGCAGTTCTTC. It yields the protein CASRRFGGADNEQFF.

The sample holds a few counts of this clone. The J gene is TRBJ1-3, the V gene TRBV9; 7 nucleotides match TRBD1. The CDR3 covers 15 residues. V shed 3 bases and J 0 bases; nucleotides not matched to a gene: 3. Germline values: CDR1 SGDLS, CDR2 YYNGEE. This CDR3 reads CASSAGQASGNTIYF. The CDR3 DNA sequence: TGTGCCAGCAGCGCCGGACAGGCCTCTGGAAACACCATATATTTT.

The chain joins TRBV6-2 or TRBV6-3 to TRBJ1-4, with D possibly being TRBD1 (6 bases). Between the trimmed V and J ends, which lost 2 bases and 6 bases, there was a span of 13 bases. Per the germline V gene, CDR1 is MNHEY and CDR2 is SVGEGT. The CDR3 has 15 residues. The CDR3 sequence is CASSYRDKSHEKLFF. The CDR3 nucleotides read TGTGCCAGCAGTTACCGGGACAAGAGCCATGAAAAACTGTTTTTT.

This sequence joins TRBV28 and TRBJ2-7; 9 bases match TRBD1. The germline gives CDR1 MDHEN, CDR2 SYDVKM. The CDR3 sequence is 14 residues long. Unmatched junction bases numbered 3, after V lost 3 bases and J lost 3 bases. CDR3 in amino acids: CASSFDRGNYEQYF. The CDR3 DNA reads as TGTGCCAGCAGTTTTGACAGGGGGAACTACGAGCAGTACTTC.

V gene TRBV3-1 (or the pseudogene TRBV3-2) combines with J gene TRBJ2-5; D is possibly TRBD1 (5 bases). The CDR3 runs to 15 residues. Germline values: CDR1 LGHDT, CDR2 YNNKEL (reference sequence). V was shortened by 0 bases and J by 6 bases, with 14 bases between the two germline ends. CDR3 nucleotides: TGTGCCAGCAGCCAAGATCCAGCAGGGTGGAAGACCCAGTACTTC. As protein: CASSQDPAGWKTQYF.